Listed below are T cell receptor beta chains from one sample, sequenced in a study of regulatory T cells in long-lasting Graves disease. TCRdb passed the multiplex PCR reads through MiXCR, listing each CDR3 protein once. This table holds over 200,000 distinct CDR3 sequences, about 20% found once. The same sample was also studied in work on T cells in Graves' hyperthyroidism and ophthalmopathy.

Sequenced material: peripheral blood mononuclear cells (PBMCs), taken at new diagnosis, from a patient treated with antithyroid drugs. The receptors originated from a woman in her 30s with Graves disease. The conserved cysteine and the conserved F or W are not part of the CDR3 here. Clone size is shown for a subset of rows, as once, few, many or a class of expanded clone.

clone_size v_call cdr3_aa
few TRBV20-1 SAINYREETQY
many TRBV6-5 ASSWTDNYGYT
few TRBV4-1 ASSQVSGRSEAF
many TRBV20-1 SASGGGSTNEKLF
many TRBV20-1 SARDGTWSTDTQY
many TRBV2 ASSVGRALNTGELF
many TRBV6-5 ASSYGWDRARIRGGYT
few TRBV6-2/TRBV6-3 ATNNGGLGGYGYT
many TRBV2 ASSRDTGSEKLF
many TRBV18 ASSPIQPYNEQF
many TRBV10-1 ASSGLAGESYNEQF
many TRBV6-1 ASLRFGNTEAF
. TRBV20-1 SARASGGAKEQY
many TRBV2 ASRGRTGIGETQY
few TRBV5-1 ASSMRQGTDTQY